These 3 T cell receptor beta chains originate from one sample sequenced in a study of regulatory T cells in long-lasting Graves disease. CDR3 regions were amplified by Arm-PCR using iRepertoire HTBI primers to build TCR beta libraries. TCRdb processed the multiplex PCR reads anew with MiXCR; each CDR3 protein has one entry. Of roughly 400,000 distinct CDR3 sequences in the sample, less than 25% were seen once. Sample time point: persistent/refractory GD, antithyroid drugs over 5 years with positive TRAb. Extracted PBMC RNA gave rise to the TCR library. The source was peripheral blood mononuclear cells (PBMCs), collected when the disease was refractory, from a patient treated with antithyroid drugs. Receptors were obtained from a female donor with Graves disease.

Ten or more counts support this clonotype. Here the CDR3 DNA reads TGTGCCAGCACTGATAACAGGGTATTGGAGACCCAGTACTTC. This sequence encodes CASTDNRVLETQYF. The rearrangement links TRBV6-1 to TRBJ2-5; perhaps TRBD1 as D (6 bases). CDR1 and CDR2 from the germline V gene are MNHNS and SASEGT. V gave up 7 bases and J gave up 5 bases, with 17 bases separating them. CDR3 size: 14 residues.

This clonotype was counted only a few times. The V call is TRBV5-1, the J call TRBJ2-7, with a tentative D call TRBD1 (5 bases). The V gene lost 0 bases and the J gene lost 6 bases, with 10 bases spanning the gap. Looked up from germline, CDR1 is SGHRS and CDR2 is YFSETQ. CDR3 length: 13 residues. CDR3 bases: TGCGCCAGCAGCTTGGACGGTCAGGGCGAGCAGTACTTC. Translated: CASSLDGQGEQYF.

This clonotype was seen only a few times. Given a much more abundant clone one base away, this may be a read error. The chain employs TRBV6-1 and TRBJ2-7; D assignment may be TRBD1 or TRBD2 (6 bases each). The CDR3 is 15 residues long. CDR1 is MNHNS, CDR2 SASEGT, per germline. Trimming removed 5 bases at V and 6 bases at J, with 20 bases between. The CDR3 protein is CASSRDSGTTGEQYF. CDR3 sequence (DNA): TGTGCCAGCAGTAGGGACTCCGGGACAACTGGCGAGCAGTACTTC.